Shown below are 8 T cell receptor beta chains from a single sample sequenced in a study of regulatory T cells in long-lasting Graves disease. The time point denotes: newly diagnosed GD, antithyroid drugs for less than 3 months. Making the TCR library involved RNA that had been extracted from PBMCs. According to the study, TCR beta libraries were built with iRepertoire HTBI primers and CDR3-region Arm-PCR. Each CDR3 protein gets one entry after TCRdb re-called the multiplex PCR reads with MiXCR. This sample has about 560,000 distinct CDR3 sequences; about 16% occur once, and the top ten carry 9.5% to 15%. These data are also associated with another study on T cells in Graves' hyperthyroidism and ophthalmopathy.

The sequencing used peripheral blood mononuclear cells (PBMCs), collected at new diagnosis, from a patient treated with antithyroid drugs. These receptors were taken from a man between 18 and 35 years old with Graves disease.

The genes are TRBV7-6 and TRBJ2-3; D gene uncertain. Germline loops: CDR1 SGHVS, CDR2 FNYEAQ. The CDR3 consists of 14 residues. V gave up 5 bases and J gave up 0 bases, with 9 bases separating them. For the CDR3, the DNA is TGTGCCAGCAGCCCACAATGGAGCACAGATACGCAGTATTTT. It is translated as CASSPQWSTDTQYF.

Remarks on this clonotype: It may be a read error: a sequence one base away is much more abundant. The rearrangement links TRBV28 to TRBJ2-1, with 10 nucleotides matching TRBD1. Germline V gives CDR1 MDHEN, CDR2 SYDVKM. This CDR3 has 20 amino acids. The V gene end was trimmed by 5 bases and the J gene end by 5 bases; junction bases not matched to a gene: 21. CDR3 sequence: CASSIAGTGDLRDFHNEQFF. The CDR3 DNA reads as TGTGCCAGCAGTATCGCCGGGACAGGGGACCTCCGGGACTTCCACAATGAGCAGTTCTTC. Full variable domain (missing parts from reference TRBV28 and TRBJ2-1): DVKVTQSSRYLVKRTGEKVFLECVQDMDHENMFWYRQDPGLGLRLIYFSYDVKMKEKGDIPEGYSVSREKKERFSLILESASTNQTSMYLCASSIAGTGDLRDFHNEQFFGPGTRLTVL.

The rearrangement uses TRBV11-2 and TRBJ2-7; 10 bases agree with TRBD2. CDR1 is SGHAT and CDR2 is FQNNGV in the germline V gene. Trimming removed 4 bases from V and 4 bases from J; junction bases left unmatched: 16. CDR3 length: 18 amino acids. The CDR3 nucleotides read TGTGCCAGCAGCTCCACGATCGGACTAGCGGACGATAAATACGAGCAGTACTTC. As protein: CASSSTIGLADDKYEQYF.

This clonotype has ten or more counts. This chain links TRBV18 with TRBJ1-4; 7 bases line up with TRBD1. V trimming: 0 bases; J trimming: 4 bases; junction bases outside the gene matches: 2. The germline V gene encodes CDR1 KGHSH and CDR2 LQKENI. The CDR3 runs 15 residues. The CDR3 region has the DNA TGTGCCAGCTCACCACCGGGACAGAGTAATGAAAAACTGTTTTTT. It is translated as CASSPPGQSNEKLFF.

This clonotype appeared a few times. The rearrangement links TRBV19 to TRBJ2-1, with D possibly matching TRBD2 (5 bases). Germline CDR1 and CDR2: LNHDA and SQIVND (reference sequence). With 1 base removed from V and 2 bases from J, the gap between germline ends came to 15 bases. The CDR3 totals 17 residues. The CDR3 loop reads CASSIAVSRGTYNEQFF. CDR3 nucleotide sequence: TGTGCCAGTAGTATAGCCGTAAGCCGGGGTACCTACAATGAGCAGTTCTTC.

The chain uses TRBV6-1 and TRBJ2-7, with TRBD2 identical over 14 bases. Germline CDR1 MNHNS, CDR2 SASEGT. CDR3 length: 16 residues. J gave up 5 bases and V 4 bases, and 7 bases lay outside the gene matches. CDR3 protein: CASSATSGRAVDEQYF. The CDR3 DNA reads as TGTGCCAGCAGTGCGACTAGCGGGAGGGCCGTCGACGAGCAGTACTTC.

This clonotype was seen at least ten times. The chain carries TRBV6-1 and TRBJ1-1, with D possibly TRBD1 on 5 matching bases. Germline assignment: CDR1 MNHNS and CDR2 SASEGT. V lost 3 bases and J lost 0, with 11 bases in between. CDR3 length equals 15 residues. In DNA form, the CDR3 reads TGTGCCAGCAGTGACCGGGGACGGCTGAACACTGAAGCTTTCTTT. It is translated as CASSDRGRLNTEAFF.

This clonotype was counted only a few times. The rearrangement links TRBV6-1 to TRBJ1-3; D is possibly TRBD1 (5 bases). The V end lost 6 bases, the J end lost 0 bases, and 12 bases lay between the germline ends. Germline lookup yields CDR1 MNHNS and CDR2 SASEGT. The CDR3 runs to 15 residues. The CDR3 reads CASRWDRDSGNTIYF. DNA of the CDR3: TGTGCCAGCAGGTGGGACCGAGACTCTGGAAACACCATATATTTT.